Included here is one T cell receptor (beta chain) sequence, with context. TCRdb's copy holds only in-frame clones and misses some; the assay was immunoSEQ multiplex PCR. The sample lists about a million clones; 76% were seen once. From germline, CDR1 is GTSNPN and CDR2 SVGIG (reference sequence). This CDR3 has 14 residues. The ends lost 3 bases at V and 4 bases at J; junction bases unmatched: 5. The sample is drawn from a study of shared clonotypes between healthy human individuals. The sequenced sample consisted of memory CD4+ T cells sorted from blood. Subset indicated: CD45RA-negative fraction. This TCR came from a man aged 18 to 30 in good health. This chain joins TRBV30 and TRBJ1-3, with 8 bases fitting TRBD1. The CDR3 sequence is CAWSLRGQGNTIYF. CDR3 sequence (DNA): TGTGCCTGGAGCCTCAGGGGGCAGGGAAACACCATATATTTT.